These 11 T cell receptor beta chains were sequenced from one sample in a study of T cells in Graves' hyperthyroidism and ophthalmopathy. TCR beta CDR3 regions were amplified from RNA. When the TCR CDR3 underwent first-round RT-PCR, the HTBI primer set was used. TCRdb ran MiXCR on the multiplex PCR reads and lists one entry per CDR3 protein. This repertoire shows approximately 510,000 distinct CDR3 sequences, approximately 49% found once; its top ten account for around 44%. Sequencing was carried out using peripheral blood or thyroid tissue (not recorded which). These receptors all stem from an adult woman with Graves' disease, either hyperthyroidism or ophthalmopathy (not recorded which).

This clonotype came up many times. V is TRBV9 and J is TRBJ1-6, with no clear D. The germline CDR1 and CDR2 sequences are SGDLS and YYNGEE. CDR3 length equals 13 residues. V was trimmed by 0 bases and J by 10 bases, leaving 8 bases between them. The DNA of the CDR3 is TGTGCCAGCAGCGTAGATGTGAGATCACCCCTCCACTTT. It specifies CASSVDVRSPLHF.

This clonotype was seen at least ten times. This chain uses TRBV9 with TRBJ1-1, with D perhaps matching TRBD1 (5 bases). Germline lookup yields CDR1 SGDLS and CDR2 YYNGEE. The CDR3 runs to 13 residues. Trimming left V 4 bases short and J 1 base short, with 8 bases between. This chain's CDR3 is CASSPGSNTEAFF. DNA of the CDR3: TGTGCCAGCAGCCCAGGGTCGAACACTGAAGCTTTCTTT.

This chain joins TRBV2 and TRBJ1-6; 7 nucleotides agree with TRBD1. Looked up from germline, CDR1 is SNHLY and CDR2 is FYNNEI. The CDR3 totals 15 residues. Trimming cost V 3 bases and J 8 bases; bases outside gene matches: 7. Here the CDR3 reads CASSEGGTDYSPLHF. In DNA, the CDR3 is TGTGCCAGCAGTGAGGGCGGGACAGATTATTCACCCCTCCACTTT.

This chain joins TRBV5-4 and TRBJ1-2, with D unclear. Germline V gene lookup returns CDR1 SGHNT and CDR2 YYREEE (reference sequence). V was cut by 1 base and J by 7 bases, with 11 bases left in between. There are 13 residues in the CDR3. In DNA, the CDR3 is TGTGCCAGCAGCTTGAAGGAGCTTAGTGGCTACACCTTC. Translation gives CASSLKELSGYTF.

V usage is TRBV6-1 and J usage is TRBJ2-5, with D uncertain. The germline V and J ends were trimmed by 7 bases and 2 bases, with 14 bases remaining between them. The CDR3 is made up of 14 amino acids. Germline V gene sequence: CDR1 MNHNS, CDR2 SASEGT. The CDR3 nucleotides are TGTGCCAGCACCAACACCGTAATACAAGAGACCCAGTACTTC. It encodes CASTNTVIQETQYF.

Many counts were recorded for this clonotype. The chain carries TRBV9 and TRBJ1-1; 8 bases map to TRBD1. The V and J ends lost 0 bases and 7 bases, in that order; junction bases with no gene match: 5. Germline-derived CDR1 and CDR2 are SGDLS and YYNGEE. The CDR3 runs 14 residues. DNA of the CDR3: TGTGCCAGCAGCGTAGGGGGACAGGTTGGTGAAGCTTTCTTT. It yields the protein CASSVGGQVGEAFF.

This clonotype was detected many times. J is TRBJ2-5 and V is TRBV10-3, with TRBD2 identical over 10 bases. The CDR3 extends over 17 amino acids. The J segment lost 1 base and the V segment lost 7 bases, leaving 12 bases of the junction unmatched. The germline V gene has CDR1 ENHRY and CDR2 SYGVKD. The CDR3 coding sequence is TGTGCCATCACCGCCGGTCCCCGGACTAGCGGCCAAGAGACCCAGTACTTC. Protein product: CAITAGPRTSGQETQYF.

V gene TRBV15 combines with J gene TRBJ2-2; 8 nucleotides agree with TRBD1. Germline V gene lookup returns CDR1 LNHNV and CDR2 YYDKDF (reference sequence). V shed 3 bases, J shed 3 bases, and the junction held 9 bases outside the gene matches. The CDR3 is 17 residues long. CDR3 nucleotide sequence: TGTGCCACCAGCAGTTCTCAGGGGGCAAGACACACCGGGGAGCTGTTTTTT. Translating gives CATSSSQGARHTGELFF. The complete variable domain, with remaining parts taken from reference TRBV15 and TRBJ2-2, reads DAMVIQNPRYQVTQFGKPVTLSCSQTLNHNVMYWYQQKSSQAPKLLFHYYDKDFNNEADTPDNFQSRRPNTSFCFLDIRSPGLGDTAMYLCATSSSQGARHTGELFFGEGSRLTVL.

In the case of this clonotype: A junction boundary mismatches the germline segment, possibly from a read error. The V call is TRBV11-2, the J call TRBJ1-1; a possible D gene is TRBD1 (5 bases). Per the germline V gene, CDR1 is SGHAT and CDR2 is FQNNGV. This CDR3 region has 13 residues. CDR3 protein: CASSLVGAAEPFF. The CDR3 bases are TGTGCCAGCAGCTTAGTAGGGGCCGCTGAACCTTTCTTT. The full variable domain, with the rest looked up from reference TRBV11-2 and TRBJ1-1, is EAGVAQSPRYKIIEKRQSVAFWCNPISGHATLYWYQQILGQGPKLLIQFQNNGVVDDSQLPKDRFSAERLKGVDSTLKIQPAKLEDSAVYLCASSLVGAAEPFFGQGTRLTVV.

This clonotype was observed a few times. This chain joins TRBV7-2 and TRBJ1-1, with a possible D match to TRBD1 (5 bases). Per the germline V gene, CDR1 is SGHTA and CDR2 is FQGNSA. There are 13 residues in the CDR3. V lost 4 bases, J lost 5 bases, and 11 bases lay in between. Written as DNA, the CDR3 is TGTGCCAGCAGCTGGGGGGGGAATACTGAAGCTTTCTTT. Its translation: CASSWGGNTEAFF.

CDR3 sequence (DNA): TGCGCCAGCAAAGGAACCGGACAGACGAACACTGAAGCTTTCTTT. Protein: CASKGTGQTNTEAFF. J is TRBJ1-1 and V is TRBV5-1; a weak D match, TRBD1 (6 bases). This CDR3 comprises 15 residues. Trimming pared 6 bases from V and 1 base from J, leaving 16 bases between. Looked up from germline, CDR1 is SGHRS and CDR2 is YFSETQ.